A selection of T cell receptor beta chains follows, all from one sample in a study of Ad26.COV2.S vaccination and SARS-CoV-2 variants. Measured with immunoSEQ multiplex PCR; TCRdb has only the in-frame clones, and not every one. In the table there are about 500,000 clones, roughly 87% of which are singletons. Sequences were derived from peripheral blood, sampled in a trial of Ad26.COV2.S vaccine versus placebo. Receptors were obtained from a person aged 18-65 years who received the Ad26.COV2.S COVID-19 vaccine or a placebo. CDR3s leave out the opening cysteine and the closing phenylalanine or tryptophan.

V	CDR3
TRBV5-8	ASSLVGNSYEQY
TRBV27	ASSPTWATGENQPQH
TRBV6-5	ASSYSTYPPHEQY
TRBV18	ASSPSSDTQY
TRBV6-5	ASSPWDGSDNEQF
TRBV3-1/TRBV3-2	ASSLRSRSMDRFTVNVTGELF
TRBV6-6	ASSSRIDSAEAF
TRBV30	AWSVKGNLRDTQY
TRBV3-1/TRBV3-2	ASSQRRTGQETQY
TRBV3-1/TRBV3-2	ASSQERWGQGRGETQY
TRBV7-9	ASSVKGTDTQY
TRBV6-2/TRBV6-3	ASSQTGLGRYGYT
TRBV7-9	ASSLLGVRGQDTQY
TRBV5-1	ASSPPTGAGELF
TRBV6-2/TRBV6-3	ASSRRGDTEAF
TRBV11-2	ASTLRLEHKY
TRBV19	ASSRGRETDTQY
TRBV28	ASSIQTTDTQY
TRBV12-3/TRBV12-4	ASSSNEKLF
TRBV28	ASRLPTLGGSGRRGEQY
TRBV28	ASSRNQPQH
TRBV6-5	ASSYGSSGNTIY
TRBV5-4	ASSFFGSNSPLH
TRBV6-6	ASSYSGQGWGQPQH
TRBV11-2	ASSGWTGGYEQY
TRBV7-9	ASSLGAGLSSGNTIY
TRBV3-1/TRBV3-2	ASSQGGQSTIY
TRBV4-2	ASSQDLRPPTEAF
TRBV18	ASSPNTEAF
TRBV5-5	ASSLRDKPGSYEQY
TRBV3-1/TRBV3-2	ASMFKGGGNEQF
TRBV18	ASSKISRTSGTDTQY
TRBV5-4	ASRSGLAGASDTQY
TRBV6-5	ASSYRGQAEKLF
TRBV10-3	AIGSSGGPYNEQF
TRBV27	ASSLSTSGNYEQY
TRBV3-1/TRBV3-2	ASSQDAGGSYNEQF
TRBV5-1	ASNSLGFQETQY
TRBV30	AWSGGQGRLQY
TRBV7-6	ASRIMGENTEAF
TRBV27	ASSLAPGPNGYT
TRBV6-5	ASSYGGLVTEAF
TRBV30	AWSVQRTEQY
TRBV12-3/TRBV12-4	ASSGRHRPEAF
TRBV7-8	ASSLATGGWTDTQY
TRBV5-6	ASRYGGGSGANVLT
TRBV27	ASSLRSDSTEAF
TRBV6-5	AKDRVSSYEQY
TRBV30	AWSVTGYTEAF